The 30 T cell receptor beta chains listed next were all sequenced from one sample in a study of CD8 T cells in Susac syndrome. Random hexamers were used to reverse transcribe the RNA input (about 0.5 to 1 ug). TCRdb reanalysed the immunoSEQ multiplex PCR reads using MiXCR and keeps one entry per CDR3 protein. The sample has about 240,000 distinct CDR3 sequences, about 96% seen once; the top ten hold around 0.1%. The material sequenced was CD4+ T cells from PBMCs. The receptors come from a human donor with Susac syndrome.

The chain carries TRBV25-1 and TRBJ2-5, with no clear D. Per germline, CDR1 MGHDK and CDR2 SYGVNS. The ends were cut back, 5 bases at V and 4 bases at J, with 5 bases in the middle. The CDR3 is 11 residues long. The CDR3 nucleotides are TGTGCCAGCAGTATGGGAGAGACCCAGTACTTC. Translated, it gives CASSMGETQYF.

This chain joins TRBV12-3 or TRBV12-4 and TRBJ2-7; D is possibly TRBD1 (5 bases). This CDR3 is built from 12 residues. Between the trimmed V and J ends, which lost 2 bases and 6 bases, there was a span of 8 bases. CDR3 DNA sequence: TGTGCCAGCAGTTTATGGGGCAGCGAGCAGTACTTC. It codes for CASSLWGSEQYF.

The chain links TRBV7-2 to TRBJ2-7; 7 nucleotides agree with TRBD1. CDR1 is SGHTA, CDR2 FQGNSA, per germline. Unmatched junction bases numbered 14, after V lost 5 bases and J lost 1 base. This CDR3 is built from 17 residues. CDR3 loop: CASSVGRQGPYSYEQYF. The CDR3 DNA sequence: TGTGCCAGCAGCGTAGGGCGACAGGGTCCTTATTCCTACGAGCAGTACTTC.

The V and J genes are TRBV19 and TRBJ1-2; TRBD1 agrees at 7 bases. The CDR3 contains 14 residues. Germline lookup yields CDR1 LNHDA and CDR2 SQIVND (reference sequence). The junction had 0 bases not matched to a gene; V was cut back by 0 bases and J by 2 bases. DNA of the CDR3: TGTGCCAGTAGTATAGACAGGGGGAACTATGGCTACACCTTC. It encodes CASSIDRGNYGYTF.

The chain has TRBV19 and TRBJ2-6; no reliable D call. Germline V CDR1 and CDR2: LNHDA, SQIVND (reference sequence). The CDR3 is 14 residues long. Trimming removed 5 bases at V and 4 bases at J, with 9 bases between. In nucleotides, the CDR3 is TGTGCCAGTAGTTCTTCCCCCGGGGCCAACGTCCTGACTTTC. Encoded protein: CASSSSPGANVLTF.

The V call is TRBV30, the J call TRBJ1-1; 7 nucleotides agree with TRBD1. Per the germline V gene, CDR1 is GTSNPN and CDR2 is SVGIG (reference sequence). The V and J ends lost 1 base and 6 bases, in that order; junction bases with no gene match: 8. The CDR3 consists of 14 residues. CDR3 in DNA: TGTGCCTGGAGTGACGACAGGGAAAGGGCTGAAGCTTTCTTT. Its translation: CAWSDDRERAEAFF.

The V and J genes are TRBV14 and TRBJ1-5; D possibly corresponds to TRBD1 (5 bases). The V gene's germline CDR1 is SGHDN and CDR2 FVKESK. Trimming removed 0 bases at V and 7 bases at J, with 7 bases between. There are 13 residues in the CDR3. CDR3 sequence (DNA): TGTGCCAGCAGCCAAGAAGCAGGGCAGCCCCAGCATTTT. It codes for CASSQEAGQPQHF.

The chain joins TRBV30 to TRBJ2-2; no firm D call. Trimming pared 7 bases from V and 7 bases from J, leaving 19 bases between. This CDR3 is 14 amino acids long. Germline-derived CDR1 and CDR2 are GTSNPN and SVGIG (reference sequence). The CDR3 coding sequence is TGTGCCTACCCAAACACCCCCGGCGGCGGGGAGCTGTTTTTT. It translates to CAYPNTPGGGELFF.

The V and J genes are TRBV12-3 or TRBV12-4 and TRBJ2-5, with 8 nucleotides matching TRBD1. The CDR3 spans 13 residues. The V gene end was trimmed by 3 bases and the J gene end by 7 bases; junction bases not matched to a gene: 4. The CDR3 bases are TGTGCCAGCAGTTTTCAGGGGGCCGTGACCCAGTACTTC. It is translated as CASSFQGAVTQYF.

The CDR3 is CASSRYDTEAFF. The CDR3 bases are TGTGCCAGCAGCCGGTACGACACTGAAGCTTTCTTT. This chain joins TRBV5-4 and TRBJ1-1; D gene ambiguous. The length of the CDR3 is 12 residues. Trimming removed 4 bases from V and 3 bases from J, with 7 bases in between. Germline CDR1 SGHNT, CDR2 YYREEE (reference sequence).

This chain uses TRBV29-1 with TRBJ1-2; 7 nucleotides match TRBD1. Germline loops: CDR1 SQVTM, CDR2 ANQGSEA. The CDR3 sequence is 12 residues long. The ends lost 7 bases at V and 6 bases at J; junction bases unmatched: 8. As DNA, the CDR3 is TGCAGCGCCGGACAGGCGCTAGATGGCTACACCTTC. Translation: CSAGQALDGYTF.

The J gene is TRBJ2-1, the V gene TRBV24-1, with 10 bases that match TRBD2. The germline V gene encodes CDR1 KGHDR and CDR2 SFDVKD. V gave up 3 bases and J gave up 6 bases; unmatched junction bases: 4. The CDR3 runs to 15 residues. The CDR3 loop reads CATSDLKREGNEQFF. CDR3 in DNA: TGTGCCACCAGTGATCTAAAGCGGGAGGGCAATGAGCAGTTCTTC.

This clonotype was found once. V is TRBV29-1 and J is TRBJ2-3, with D maybe TRBD2 (7 bases). Deletions cut 3 bases from V and 3 bases from J, with 16 bases between. The germline V gene encodes CDR1 SQVTM and CDR2 ANQGSEA. The CDR3 is 15 amino acids. The CDR3 is CSVDLRGARTDTQYF. The CDR3 nucleotides are TGCAGCGTTGATCTACGGGGGGCGCGGACAGATACGCAGTATTTT.

As regards this clonotype: A junction boundary mismatches the germline segment, possibly from a read error. The chain combines TRBV24-1 with TRBJ2-1; the D is unclear. Germline V gives CDR1 KGHDR, CDR2 SFDVKD. This CDR3 has 11 amino acids. The CDR3 loop is CATSYKNSFLF. The DNA for the CDR3 is TGTGCCACCAGTTACAAGAACTCGTTCCTCTTC.

V is TRBV29-1 and J is TRBJ2-7; 8 nucleotides agree with TRBD2. Losses at the gene ends were 0 bases for V and 6 bases for J; bases not matched to a gene: 1. Germline loops: CDR1 SQVTM, CDR2 ANQGSEA. The CDR3 spans 12 residues. The CDR3 nucleotides read TGCAGCGTTGAAGATGCGGGAGGCGAGCAGTACTTC. Translating it yields CSVEDAGGEQYF.

The chain employs TRBV9 and TRBJ2-7, with D possibly being TRBD2 (6 bases). The V and J ends lost 0 bases and 3 bases respectively, with 7 bases between them. Germline values: CDR1 SGDLS, CDR2 YYNGEE. The length of the CDR3 is 13 residues. The DNA of the CDR3 is TGTGCCAGCAGCGTAGCGACTAGCTACGAGCAGTACTTC. As protein: CASSVATSYEQYF.

The CDR3 reads CAWSLGLQKGYTF. CDR3 nucleotides: TGTGCCTGGAGCCTGGGGTTACAGAAGGGCTACACCTTC. V gene TRBV30 combines with J gene TRBJ1-2, with D unresolved. With 3 bases removed from V and 8 bases from J, the gap between germline ends came to 16 bases. This CDR3 region has 13 residues. Germline V gene data show CDR1 as GTSNPN and CDR2 as SVGIG (reference sequence).

This chain uses TRBV30 with TRBJ2-2, with D uncertain. The CDR3 runs 14 residues. With 0 bases removed from V and 3 bases from J, the gap between germline ends came to 8 bases. Germline loops: CDR1 GTSNPN, CDR2 SVGIG (reference sequence). CDR3 in amino acids: CAWSVGWDTGELFF. DNA of the CDR3: TGTGCCTGGAGTGTAGGGTGGGACACCGGGGAGCTGTTTTTT.

The chain uses TRBV20-1 and TRBJ1-1, with a tentative D call TRBD1 (6 bases). The CDR3 has 13 residues. CDR1 and CDR2 from the germline V gene are DFQATT and SNEGSKA (reference sequence). V was clipped by 4 bases and J by 0 bases, with 9 bases between them. The CDR3 sequence is CSAKTGVNTEAFF. Written as DNA, the CDR3 is TGCAGTGCTAAGACAGGCGTGAACACTGAAGCTTTCTTT.

This chain joins TRBV5-1 and TRBJ2-7, with D hard to call. V was clipped by 0 bases and J by 3 bases, with 7 bases between them. CDR1 and CDR2 (germline): SGHRS, YFSETQ. This CDR3 region has 13 residues. CDR3 residues: CASSLASDYEQYF. In DNA form, the CDR3 reads TGCGCCAGCAGCTTGGCCTCCGACTACGAGCAGTACTTC.

The rearrangement links TRBV3-1 to TRBJ1-2; D gene ambiguous. Germline CDR1 reads LGHDT; CDR2 reads YNNKEL (reference sequence). The V and J ends lost 0 bases and 8 bases respectively, with 16 bases between them. The CDR3 has 15 residues. CDR3 region: CASSQDLNTLRGYTF. The DNA of the CDR3 is TGTGCCAGCAGCCAAGATCTGAACACTCTAAGGGGCTACACCTTC.

The chain combines TRBV20-1 with TRBJ2-7; 7 bases map to TRBD2. This CDR3 region has 14 residues. Germline lookup yields CDR1 DFQATT and CDR2 SNEGSKA (reference sequence). V shed 5 bases and J 1 base; nucleotides not matched to a gene: 8. The CDR3 protein is CSAPTPSGSYEQYF. The CDR3 DNA reads as TGCAGTGCTCCAACCCCTAGCGGTTCCTACGAGCAGTACTTC.

The V gene is TRBV3-1, the J gene TRBJ2-3; TRBD2 matches 11 bases. Trimming removed 5 bases from V and 8 bases from J; junction bases left unmatched: 6. This CDR3 is 14 amino acids long. CDR1 is LGHDT, CDR2 YNNKEL, per germline (reference sequence). The CDR3 spells CASSTLAGVGTQYF. CDR3 DNA: TGTGCCAGCAGCACACTAGCGGGAGTGGGTACGCAGTATTTT.

The rearrangement uses TRBV29-1 and TRBJ2-3, with D perhaps TRBD1 (6 bases). The CDR3 runs 11 residues. Germline values: CDR1 SQVTM, CDR2 ANQGSEA. With 3 bases removed from V and 7 bases from J, the gap between germline ends came to 8 bases. CDR3 sequence reads: CSVDRGNTQYF. In nucleotides, the CDR3 is TGCAGCGTTGATAGGGGGAATACGCAGTATTTT.

V is TRBV11-2 and J is TRBJ2-4, with TRBD1 matching 8 bases. The CDR3 totals 15 residues. Germline V gives CDR1 SGHAT, CDR2 FQNNGV. V trimming: 4 bases; J trimming: 8 bases; junction bases outside the gene matches: 10. The chain's CDR3 is CASSSQGQGWDIQYF. CDR3 sequence (DNA): TGTGCCAGCAGCTCTCAAGGACAGGGCTGGGACATTCAGTACTTC. Combining the CDR3 with reference TRBV11-2 and TRBJ2-4 gives the whole variable domain EAGVAQSPRYKIIEKRQSVAFWCNPISGHATLYWYQQILGQGPKLLIQFQNNGVVDDSQLPKDRFSAERLKGVDSTLKIQPAKLEDSAVYLCASSSQGQGWDIQYFGAGTRLSVL.

The V call is TRBV6-5, the J call TRBJ2-3; possible D gene TRBD2, 7 bases. The CDR3 loop spans 17 amino acids. Germline V gene data show CDR1 as MNHEY and CDR2 as SVGAGI. Trimming took off 2 bases at V and 0 bases at J, with 15 bases between the two ends. This CDR3 reads CASSYIRGRESTDTQYF. CDR3 nucleotides: TGTGCCAGCAGTTACATAAGGGGGAGGGAAAGCACAGATACGCAGTATTTT.

The rearrangement joins TRBV6-5 to TRBJ1-2; 7 positions match TRBD1. Germline CDR1 MNHEY, CDR2 SVGAGI. CDR3 length equals 19 residues. V lost 1 base to trimming and J lost 3 bases; unmatched junction nucleotides: 17. In DNA form, the CDR3 reads TGTGCCAGCAGTTACTGGACAGTTCCTACAGGGGAAGGGGACTATGGCTACACCTTC. It encodes CASSYWTVPTGEGDYGYTF.

V and J are TRBV7-9 and TRBJ2-2; D not certain. The germline V gene encodes CDR1 SEHNR and CDR2 FQNEAQ (reference sequence). This CDR3 has 13 residues. V lost 6 bases and J lost 6, with 11 bases in between. Here the CDR3 DNA reads TGTGCCAGCAGTACCTCGACACCCGGGGAGCTGTTTTTT. Translated, it gives CASSTSTPGELFF.

V and J are TRBV24-1 and TRBJ2-1; D is possibly TRBD2 (6 bases). The CDR3 runs 15 residues. The germline V and J ends were trimmed by 2 bases and 2 bases, with 9 bases remaining between them. CDR1 and CDR2 from the germline V gene are KGHDR and SFDVKD. The CDR3 protein is CATSDSGGAYNEQFF. In DNA, the CDR3 is TGTGCCACCAGTGATTCCGGGGGTGCCTACAATGAGCAGTTCTTC.

In its sample, this clonotype was seen once. The chain is built from TRBV3-1 and TRBJ2-5, with D unresolved. Germline CDR1 reads LGHDT; CDR2 reads YNNKEL (reference sequence). This CDR3 comprises 14 residues. The V end lost 0 bases, the J end lost 9 bases, and 14 bases lay between the germline ends. The CDR3 sequence is CASSQDGPQMSQYF. The CDR3 nucleotides are TGTGCCAGCAGCCAAGACGGGCCTCAGATGTCCCAGTACTTC.